This entry is about one TCR beta chain. Its antigen is unknown. CDR3 length equals 14 residues. CDR1 is SGHRS and CDR2 is YFSETQ in the germline V gene. With 3 bases removed from V and 6 bases from J, the gap between germline ends came to 13 bases. The sample belongs to a study of beta chain features in type 1 diabetes. Expressed TCRB transcripts were sequenced because the isolated RNA had all been reverse transcribed beforehand. TCRdb keeps only in-frame clones here, not all; method: immunoSEQ multiplex PCR. The sample includes roughly 100,000 clones, 25% to 30% of them seen just once. Notes on the study in general: Across all four CD4+ subsets, people with type 1 diabetes showed modestly shorter TCRB CDR3s.

V and J are TRBV5-1 and TRBJ2-1, with D hard to call. This receptor was identified in a woman aged 18-29 years with type 1 diabetes. Sequences were obtained from central memory CD4+ T cells from blood. CDR3 sequence: CASSSGSSPNEQFF. The CDR3 DNA follows: TGCGCCAGCAGCTCAGGAAGTTCGCCCAATGAGCAGTTCTTC.